The sequence of this TCR beta chain was determined in a study of blood T cells in healthy people across ages. This clonotype was counted only a few times. Sample-barcoded 5' priming and a J-beta primer mix drove a second PCR of about 6 to 12 cycles. A tag from a template-switch adaptor with 12 random nucleotides marked each cDNA molecule. TCRdb re-called the 5' RACE reads through MiXCR, storing one row per CDR3 protein. In the table there are roughly 800,000 distinct CDR3 sequences, roughly 34% of which are singletons. There are 18 residues in the CDR3. Germline V gene data show CDR1 as MNHEY and CDR2 as SMNVEV (reference sequence). V lost 4 bases to trimming and J lost 0 bases; unmatched junction nucleotides: 9.

This clonotype originated in a man younger than 35 in good health. Sequencing was carried out using blood. The V and J genes are TRBV27 and TRBJ2-1; 10 bases match TRBD2. CDR3: CASSSSTRTSGSYNEQFF. The CDR3 DNA reads TGTGCCAGCAGTTCCTCAACCCGGACTAGCGGCTCCTACAATGAGCAGTTCTTC.